This T cell receptor beta chain was found in a study of shared clonotypes between healthy human individuals. The genomic DNA of each subset was split evenly across several immunoSEQ plates. The method was immunoSEQ multiplex PCR; TCRdb's version includes in-frame clones alone and lacks a portion of them. Of 1,500,000 or so clones in the sample, roughly 95% were seen once. The donors, all of them Caucasian adults, lived in Nashville, Tennessee. Trimming removed 0 bases from V and 4 bases from J, with 7 bases in between. Per germline, CDR1 GTSNPN and CDR2 SVGIG (reference sequence). CDR3 length: 12 residues.

What was sequenced was naive CD4+ T cells sorted from blood. Noted subset: CD45RA+ positively selected. The clonotype was recovered from a man in his thirties or forties in good health. The chain joins TRBV30 to TRBJ2-7; TRBD1 is a possible D gene (5 bases). The CDR3 loop is CAWSVKGYEQYF. In nucleotides, the CDR3 is TGTGCCTGGAGTGTTAAGGGGTACGAGCAGTACTTC.